This T cell receptor (beta chain) was recovered during a study of T cell responses to AZD1222 COVID-19 vaccine. Across the study: Second doses at about 4 or about 12 weeks were pooled. Study results and limitations: Vaccine-related CD4 TCRs covered spike, predominating at 160-218 and 743-854. Baseline testing showed seropositivity in only a handful of AZD1222 recipients. Most donors were white British and more were female, and clonal diversity was possibly underestimated.

The germline gives CDR1 SGHRS, CDR2 YFSETQ. V gave up 4 bases and J gave up 2 bases; unmatched junction bases: 8. This CDR3 comprises 16 residues. This clone was found once. The antigen is undetermined. Sequencing used immunoSEQ multiplex PCR; TCRdb keeps in-frame clones, though not all of them. This sample carries about 160,000 clones, about 90% of them seen once, and the ten largest clones take around 5.5%. The source of this sequence is an adult in good health. The rearrangement uses TRBV5-1 and TRBJ1-3, with 8 bases aligning to TRBD1. The specimen was peripheral blood, collected on day 0 of AZD1222 vaccination. The CDR3 protein is CASSVSGGDAGNTIYF. CDR3 nucleotides: TGCGCCAGCAGCGTTTCAGGGGGCGACGCTGGAAACACCATATATTTT.